This T cell receptor (beta chain) was obtained from a study of early T cells in non-severe SARS-CoV-2 infection. This clonotype was counted only a few times. TCRdb itself ran the 5' RACE reads through MiXCR, one entry per CDR3 protein. This table holds some 58,000 distinct CDR3 sequences, over 10% found once. CDR1 SGHNT and CDR2 YYREEE come from the germline V gene (reference sequence). The V gene lost 4 bases and the J gene lost 2 bases, with 9 bases spanning the gap. This CDR3 contains 13 residues. The chain links TRBV5-4 to TRBJ1-1; D possibly corresponds to TRBD1 (6 bases). The receptor's source is an adult who was a healthcare worker with PCR-confirmed SARS-CoV-2 infection or an uninfected control (not recorded which). Sequencing used whole blood. The CDR3 coding sequence is TGTGCCAGCAGCGTGACAGGAAACACTGAAGCTTTCTTT. It translates to CASSVTGNTEAFF.